The rows below give T cell receptor beta chains drawn from one sample of a study of human T cells and chemical hapten exposure. TCRdb reanalysed the 5' RACE reads using MiXCR and keeps one entry per CDR3 protein. The sample carries approximately 150,000 distinct CDR3 sequences, around 4% recorded once. The receptors were sampled from a female donor in good health. Each CDR3 is given with its conserved first and last residue. A D gene is named only where the DNA matches it firmly. A clone size is listed for some rows: how often the clone was seen (once, few, many), or a class if it is expanded.

many,TRBD2,TRBJ2-1,TRBV18,TGTGCCAGCTCAGGGTTTCTAGCGGATCGTTCCTACAATGAGCAGTTCTTC,CASSGFLADRSYNEQFF
-,-,TRBJ2-7,TRBV6-1,TGTGCCAGCAGTGCCGCACGGGACGGAGCCGACGAGCAGTACTTC,CASSAARDGADEQYF
few,-,TRBJ2-7,TRBV28,TGTGCCAGCAGTCCCTTGAGTAGGGTTGACGAGCAGTACTTC,CASSPLSRVDEQYF
many,-,TRBJ2-3,TRBV7-2,TGTGCCAGCAGCTTAGAGGCGGCTAGGGCAGATACGCAGTATTTT,CASSLEAARADTQYF
many,-,TRBJ2-7,TRBV10-3,TGTGCCATCAGTGAGGGATCCTACGAGCAGTACTTC,CAISEGSYEQYF
-,TRBD2,TRBJ2-7,TRBV20-1,TGCAGTGGAGCCGGTCCGGGGGGGGCCGAGCAGTACTTC,CSGAGPGGAEQYF
few,TRBD2,TRBJ2-7,TRBV3-1,TGTGCCAGCAGCGGGAGCCCCGTAACTAGCGGGGGGGGTGAGCAGTACTTC,CASSGSPVTSGGGEQYF
few,-,TRBJ1-2,TRBV7-9,TGTGCCAGCAGCAAAGACAGGTCCTATGGCTACACCTTC,CASSKDRSYGYTF
few,-,TRBJ1-3,TRBV12-3/TRBV12-4,TGTGCCAGCAGTTTAGGACTCCTAACCTCTGGAAACACCATATATTTT,CASSLGLLTSGNTIYF
many,-,TRBJ2-1,TRBV12-3/TRBV12-4,TGTGCCACTCTAGCTGGTTGGGATGAGCAGTTCTTC,CATLAGWDEQFF
many,TRBD1,TRBJ1-2,TRBV7-9,TGTGCCAGCAGCCAACCGGGACAGGCTTATGGCTACACCTTC,CASSQPGQAYGYTF
many,TRBD1,TRBJ2-6,TRBV5-6,TGTGCCAGCAGCTGGACAGGGAGTGGTAGGGCCAACGTCCTGACTTTC,CASSWTGSGRANVLTF
many,TRBD2,TRBJ2-5,TRBV4-2,TGTGCCAGCAGCCTTACCGGGACTACGGGACAAGAGACCCAGTACTTC,CASSLTGTTGQETQYF
many,-,TRBJ1-1,TRBV20-1,TGCAGTGCCCAATTGACGGACACTGAAGCTTTCTTT,CSAQLTDTEAFF
many,-,TRBJ2-7,TRBV6-2/TRBV6-3,TGTGCCAGCGGACAGACTTCCTACGAGCAGTACTTC,CASGQTSYEQYF
many,-,TRBJ1-3,TRBV7-9,TGTGCCAGCAGCTTAGTAGGGTTTACGGCTGGAAACACCATATATTTT,CASSLVGFTAGNTIYF
many,-,TRBJ2-1,TRBV7-9,TGTGCCAGCAGCTTAGGGGAGGTACTTTACAATGAGCAGTTCTTC,CASSLGEVLYNEQFF
many,-,TRBJ1-4,TRBV5-1,TGCGCCAGCAGCCCTGGCAAGGCTGAAAAACTGTTTTTT,CASSPGKAEKLFF
many,-,TRBJ2-4,TRBV20-1,TGCAGTGCTAGAGATCCATTAGGCGGTTCCAAAAACATTCAGTACTTC,CSARDPLGGSKNIQYF
many,-,TRBJ1-4,TRBV7-2,TGTGCCAGCAGCCTAGGTGATCGGCTGTTTTTT,CASSLGDRLFF
many,-,TRBJ2-6,TRBV29-1,TGCAGCAAGCCTTCTGGGGCCAACGTCCTGACTTTC,CSKPSGANVLTF
many,TRBD1,TRBJ2-1,TRBV7-8,TGTGCCAGCAGCTTTCCCGGGACAGGGGCCTACAATGAGCAGTTCTTC,CASSFPGTGAYNEQFF
few,-,TRBJ1-1,TRBV6-1,TGTGCCAGCAGCAGGGTGGGAACTGAAGCTTTCTTT,CASSRVGTEAFF
many,-,TRBJ1-6,TRBV20-1,TGCAGTGCTACCACAGGGAGTAATTCACCCCTCCACTTT,CSATTGSNSPLHF
many,-,TRBJ2-2,TRBV3-1,TGTGCCAGCAGCCAAGAAGGATCGAGGGGGCTGTTTTTT,CASSQEGSRGLFF
many,TRBD2,TRBJ2-3,TRBV13,TGTGCCAGCAGCCTTCGACTAGCGGGGGGTATAGATACGCAGTATTTT,CASSLRLAGGIDTQYF
many,-,TRBJ1-6,TRBV7-2,TGTGCCAGCAGCTGGGCAGGGCGGAATTCACCCCTCCACTTT,CASSWAGRNSPLHF
many,-,TRBJ2-1,TRBV7-2,TGTGCCAGCAGCTTAGACCAGGGGTTATCCTACAATGAGCAGTTCTTC,CASSLDQGLSYNEQFF
many,TRBD1,TRBJ2-7,TRBV29-1,TGCAGCGTACTACAGGGGGGCGAGCAGTACTTC,CSVLQGGEQYF
many,TRBD1,TRBJ1-5,TRBV27,TGTGCCAGCAGGCGGTTCGGGACAGGGGAAATTAGCAATCAGCCCCAGCATTTT,CASRRFGTGEISNQPQHF
many,TRBD2,TRBJ2-1,TRBV6-5,TGTGCCAGCAGTTACTCGGCTAGCGGGGGGGCCTACAATGAGCAGTTCTTC,CASSYSASGGAYNEQFF
many,TRBD1,TRBJ1-2,TRBV7-3,TGTGCCAGCAACCCCCGGGACAGGCAAAATCTTTGTGGCTACACCTTC,CASNPRDRQNLCGYTF
many,-,TRBJ1-1,TRBV11-2,TGTGCCAGCAGCTTAGACAGGGCCAACCTTGAAGCTTTCTTT,CASSLDRANLEAFF
many,-,TRBJ1-4,TRBV4-2,TGTGCCAGCAGCCAAGAAGGCGAACTAAATGAAAAACTGTTTTTT,CASSQEGELNEKLFF
many,-,TRBJ2-3,TRBV7-3,TGTGCCAGCAGCACCTCGATCAGTTTCGATACGCAGTATTTT,CASSTSISFDTQYF
many,-,TRBJ1-1,TRBV29-1,TGCAGCGAAATAGGCGGAGCCGAGACTGAAGCTTTCTTT,CSEIGGAETEAFF
many,-,TRBJ2-3,TRBV2,TGTGCCAGCGGTGCAGATACGCAGTATTTT,CASGADTQYF
many,TRBD1,TRBJ2-1,TRBV7-7,TGTGCTAGCAGCCCACTTGGGGGGACAGGGGTCGATGAGCAGTTCTTC,CASSPLGGTGVDEQFF